This entry concerns a single T cell receptor (beta chain). The germline gives CDR1 SGHTA, CDR2 FQGNSA. The CDR3 length is 15 residues. V was trimmed by 5 bases and J by 3 bases, leaving 15 bases between them. How the authors handled the data: Amplification with reference gene primers provided the estimates of nucleated cell counts. TCRdb keeps only in-frame clones here, not all; method: immunoSEQ multiplex PCR. V and J calls and clone size are those listed in that table; D and trimming were worked out from the DNA. The sample contains more than 250,000 clones, more than 70% of which appear only once. The source of the sample is a study of blood T cell repertoires in COVID-19. Overall study: Samples came from the United States, Italy and Spain, spanning acute and convalescent COVID-19. PBMCs, B-cell-depleted T cells, or T cells provided the cDNA or gDNA that made up the material.

The chain combines TRBV7-2 with TRBJ2-3; D perhaps matches TRBD1 (6 bases). The sequence was obtained from a man between 18 and 29 years old who had recovered from COVID-19. Material for sequencing was peripheral blood. The CDR3 is CASSPFGQLTDTQYF. The CDR3, as DNA: TGTGCCAGCAGCCCCTTCGGACAGTTAACAGATACGCAGTATTTT.